This T cell receptor beta chain was documented in a study of T cells in Graves' hyperthyroidism and ophthalmopathy. Patients affected by ophthalmopathy presented a Clinical Activity Score of at least 3, a NOSPECS grade of at least 4, and disease duration below 3 months. TCR beta CDR3 sequences were amplified from RNA transcripts. Primed by the HTBI set, a first-round RT-PCR was run on the TCR CDR3. Each CDR3 protein is one row after TCRdb ran MiXCR on the multiplex PCR reads. The repertoire holds 450,000 to 650,000 distinct CDR3 sequences, with under 20% as singletons. This clonotype occurred many times. Germline values: CDR1 MDHEN, CDR2 SYDVKM. This CDR3 is 14 amino acids long. Between the trimmed V and J ends, which lost 6 bases and 8 bases, there was a span of 19 bases.

This clonotype originated in a young woman with Graves' ophthalmopathy. The sequencing input was blood. J is TRBJ1-2 and V is TRBV28, with D tentatively TRBD1 (6 bases). The CDR3 protein is CASRVPGGPGGYTF. DNA for the CDR3: TGTGCCAGCAGGGTCCCTGGGGGGCCGGGGGGCTACACCTTC.